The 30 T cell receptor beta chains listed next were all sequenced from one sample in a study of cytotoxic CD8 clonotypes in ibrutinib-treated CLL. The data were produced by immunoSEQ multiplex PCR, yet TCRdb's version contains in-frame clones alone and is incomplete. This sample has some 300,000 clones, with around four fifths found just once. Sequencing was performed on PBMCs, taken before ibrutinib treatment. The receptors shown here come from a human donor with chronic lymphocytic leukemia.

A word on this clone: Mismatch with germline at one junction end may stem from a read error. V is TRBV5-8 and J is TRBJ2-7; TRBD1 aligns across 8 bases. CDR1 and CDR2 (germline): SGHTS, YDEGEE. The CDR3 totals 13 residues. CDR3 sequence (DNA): TGTGCCAGCAGCTTGTTGGGGTCAGGGGGCGCGAGGTTC. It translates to CASSLLGSGGARF.

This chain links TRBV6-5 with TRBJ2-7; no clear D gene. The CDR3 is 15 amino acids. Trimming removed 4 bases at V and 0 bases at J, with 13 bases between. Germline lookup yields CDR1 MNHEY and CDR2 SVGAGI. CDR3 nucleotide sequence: TGTGCCAGCAGTTGCATCAGGTTTGACTCCTACGAGCAGTACTTC. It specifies CASSCIRFDSYEQYF.

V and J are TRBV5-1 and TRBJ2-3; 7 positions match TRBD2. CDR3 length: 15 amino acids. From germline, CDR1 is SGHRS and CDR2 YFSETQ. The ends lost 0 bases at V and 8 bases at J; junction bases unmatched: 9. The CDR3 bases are TGCGCCAGCAGCTTGGAACCTGGGAGGGCCCTTACGCAGTATTTT. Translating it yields CASSLEPGRALTQYF.

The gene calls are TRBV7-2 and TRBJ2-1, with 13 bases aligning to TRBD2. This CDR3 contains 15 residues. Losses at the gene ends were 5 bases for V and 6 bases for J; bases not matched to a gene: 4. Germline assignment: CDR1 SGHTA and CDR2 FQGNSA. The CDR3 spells CASSPRLAGGNEQFF. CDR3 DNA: TGTGCCAGCAGCCCGAGACTAGCGGGGGGCAATGAGCAGTTCTTC.

In nucleotides, the CDR3 is TGTGCCAGCAGCAAAGACCTATTTCAGTGGAAACTGTTTTTT. It encodes CASSKDLFQWKLFF. The rearrangement links TRBV5-8 to TRBJ1-4; D remains unclear. This CDR3 comprises 14 residues. Germline loops: CDR1 SGHTS, CDR2 YDEGEE. The germline V and J ends were trimmed by 4 bases and 11 bases, with 18 bases remaining between them.

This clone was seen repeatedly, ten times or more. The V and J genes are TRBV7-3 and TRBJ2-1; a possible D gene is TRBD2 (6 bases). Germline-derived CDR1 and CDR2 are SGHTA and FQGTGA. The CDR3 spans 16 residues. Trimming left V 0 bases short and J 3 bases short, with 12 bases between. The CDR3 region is CASSLTGSGYYNEQFF. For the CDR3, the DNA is TGTGCCAGCAGCTTAACGGGTAGCGGTTACTACAATGAGCAGTTCTTC.

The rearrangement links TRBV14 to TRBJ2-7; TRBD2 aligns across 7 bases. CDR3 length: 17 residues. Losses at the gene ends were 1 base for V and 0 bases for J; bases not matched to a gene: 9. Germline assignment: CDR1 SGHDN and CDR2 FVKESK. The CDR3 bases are TGTGCCAGCAGCCAAGCCTATCTAGCGGATTACTCCTACGAGCAGTACTTC. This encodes CASSQAYLADYSYEQYF.

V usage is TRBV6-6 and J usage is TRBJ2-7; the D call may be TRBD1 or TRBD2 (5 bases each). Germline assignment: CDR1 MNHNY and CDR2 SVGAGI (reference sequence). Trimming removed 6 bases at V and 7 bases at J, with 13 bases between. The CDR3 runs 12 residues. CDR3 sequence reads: CASSGAFWEQYF. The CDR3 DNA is TGTGCCAGCAGCGGGGCCTTTTGGGAGCAGTACTTC.

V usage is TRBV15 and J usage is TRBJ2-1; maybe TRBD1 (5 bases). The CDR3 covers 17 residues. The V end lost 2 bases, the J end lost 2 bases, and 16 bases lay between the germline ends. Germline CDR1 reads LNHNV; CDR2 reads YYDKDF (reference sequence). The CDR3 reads CATSRPGSERTYNEQFF. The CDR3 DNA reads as TGTGCCACCAGCAGACCAGGGTCCGAGCGAACCTACAATGAGCAGTTCTTC.

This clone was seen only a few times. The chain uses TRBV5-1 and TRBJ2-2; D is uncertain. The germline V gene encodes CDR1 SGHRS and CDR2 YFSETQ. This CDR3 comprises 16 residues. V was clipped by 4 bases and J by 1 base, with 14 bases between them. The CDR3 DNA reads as TGCGCCAGCAGCCCCGGATGGGCACAGAACACCGGGGAGCTGTTTTTT. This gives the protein CASSPGWAQNTGELFF.

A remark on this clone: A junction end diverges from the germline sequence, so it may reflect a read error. CDR3 nucleotides: TGTGCCAGCAGTAACTCACCCAGCGGGGGCTTTACGCAGTATTTT. This gives the protein CASSNSPSGGFTQYF. V usage is TRBV6-5 and J usage is TRBJ2-3, with TRBD2 matching 8 bases. The CDR3 loop spans 15 amino acids. CDR1 is MNHEY and CDR2 is SVGAGI in the germline V gene.

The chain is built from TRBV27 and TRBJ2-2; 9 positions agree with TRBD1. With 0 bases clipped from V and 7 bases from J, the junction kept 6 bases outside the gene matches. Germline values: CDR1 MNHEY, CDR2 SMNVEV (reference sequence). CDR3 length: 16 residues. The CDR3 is CASSLSTGGGVGELFF. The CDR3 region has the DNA TGTGCCAGCAGTTTATCGACAGGGGGAGGGGTCGGGGAGCTGTTTTTT.

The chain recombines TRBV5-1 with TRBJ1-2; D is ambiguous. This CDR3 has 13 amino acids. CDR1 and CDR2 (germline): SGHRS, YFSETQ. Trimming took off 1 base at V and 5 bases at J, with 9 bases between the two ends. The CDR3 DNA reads TGCGCCAGCAGCTTGTATCAGACATATGGCTACACCTTC. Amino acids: CASSLYQTYGYTF.

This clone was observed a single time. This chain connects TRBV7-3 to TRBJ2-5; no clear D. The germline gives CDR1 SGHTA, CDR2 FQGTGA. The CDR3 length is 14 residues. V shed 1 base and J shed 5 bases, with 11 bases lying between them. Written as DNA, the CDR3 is TGTGCCAGCAGCTTAAATGGGTTAAGGGAGACCCAGTACTTC. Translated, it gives CASSLNGLRETQYF.

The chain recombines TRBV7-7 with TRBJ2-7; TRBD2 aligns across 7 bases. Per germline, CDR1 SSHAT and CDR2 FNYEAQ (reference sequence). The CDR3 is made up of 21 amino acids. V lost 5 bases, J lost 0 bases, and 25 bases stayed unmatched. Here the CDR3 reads CASSPAIRTQAMAGDSYEQYF. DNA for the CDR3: TGTGCCAGCAGCCCCGCAATCCGGACTCAAGCGATGGCGGGAGACTCCTACGAGCAGTACTTC.

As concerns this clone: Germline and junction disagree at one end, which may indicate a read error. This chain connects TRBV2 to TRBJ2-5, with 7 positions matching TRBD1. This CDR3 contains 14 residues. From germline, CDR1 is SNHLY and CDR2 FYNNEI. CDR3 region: CASTEWTGEETQYF. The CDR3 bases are TGTGCCAGCACTGAATGGACAGGAGAAGAGACCCAGTACTTC.

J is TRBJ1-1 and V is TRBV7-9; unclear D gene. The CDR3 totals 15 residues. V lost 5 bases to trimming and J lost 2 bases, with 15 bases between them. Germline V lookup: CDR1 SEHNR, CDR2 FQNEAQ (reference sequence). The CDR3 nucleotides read TGTGCCAGCAGCCCAGACATGTTGGTCAACACTGAAGCTTTCTTT. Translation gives CASSPDMLVNTEAFF.

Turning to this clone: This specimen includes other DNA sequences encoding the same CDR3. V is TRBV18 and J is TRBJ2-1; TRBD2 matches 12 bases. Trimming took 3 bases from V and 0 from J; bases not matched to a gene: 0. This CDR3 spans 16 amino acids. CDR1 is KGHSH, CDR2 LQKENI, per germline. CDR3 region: CASSPTSGSSYNEQFF. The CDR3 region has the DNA TGTGCCAGCTCACCGACTAGCGGGAGCTCCTACAATGAGCAGTTCTTC.

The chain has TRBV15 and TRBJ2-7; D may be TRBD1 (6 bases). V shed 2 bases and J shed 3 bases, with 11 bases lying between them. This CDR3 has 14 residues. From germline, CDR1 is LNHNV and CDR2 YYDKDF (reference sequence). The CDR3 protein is CATSRSRGIYEQYF. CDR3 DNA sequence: TGTGCCACCAGCAGATCCAGGGGAATCTACGAGCAGTACTTC.

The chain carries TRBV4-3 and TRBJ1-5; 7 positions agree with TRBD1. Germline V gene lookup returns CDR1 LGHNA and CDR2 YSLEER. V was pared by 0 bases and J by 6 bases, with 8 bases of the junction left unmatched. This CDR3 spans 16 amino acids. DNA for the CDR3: TGCGCCAGCAGCCAAGAATCCCTGACAGGGATTCAGCCCCAGCATTTT. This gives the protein CASSQESLTGIQPQHF.

CDR3 bases: TGCGCCAGCAGCACGAACAGGGTACGGGGGGAGCTGTTTTTT. This gives the protein CASSTNRVRGELFF. This chain links TRBV5-1 with TRBJ2-2, with D maybe TRBD1 (6 bases). V was trimmed by 4 bases and J by 8 bases, leaving 15 bases between them. CDR3 length: 14 residues. Per germline, CDR1 SGHRS and CDR2 YFSETQ.

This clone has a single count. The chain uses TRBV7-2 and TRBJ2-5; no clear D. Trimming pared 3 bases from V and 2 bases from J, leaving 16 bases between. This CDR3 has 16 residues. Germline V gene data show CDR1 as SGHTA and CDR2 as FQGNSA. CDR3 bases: TGTGCCAGCAGCTTCTACAGCCGCCTGGGGCAAGAGACCCAGTACTTC. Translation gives CASSFYSRLGQETQYF.

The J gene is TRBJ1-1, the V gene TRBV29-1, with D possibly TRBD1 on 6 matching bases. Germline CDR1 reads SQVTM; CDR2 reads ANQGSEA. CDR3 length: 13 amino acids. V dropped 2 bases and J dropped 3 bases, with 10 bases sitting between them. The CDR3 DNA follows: TGCAGCGTTGAACTACAGGGCGACACTGAAGCTTTCTTT. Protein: CSVELQGDTEAFF.

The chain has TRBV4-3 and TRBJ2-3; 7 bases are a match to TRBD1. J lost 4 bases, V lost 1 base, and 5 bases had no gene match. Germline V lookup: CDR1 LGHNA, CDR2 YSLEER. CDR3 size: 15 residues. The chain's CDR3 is CASSQGPTGSDTQYF. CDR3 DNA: TGCGCCAGCAGCCAAGGCCCGACAGGGTCAGATACGCAGTATTTT.

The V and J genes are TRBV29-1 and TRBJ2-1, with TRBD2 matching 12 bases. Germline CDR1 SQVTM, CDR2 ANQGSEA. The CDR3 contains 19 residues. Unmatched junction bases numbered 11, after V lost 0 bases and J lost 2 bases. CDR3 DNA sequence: TGCAGCGTTGAAGACTCGGACCTTAGACTAGCGGGAGCCTACAATGAGCAGTTCTTC. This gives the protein CSVEDSDLRLAGAYNEQFF.

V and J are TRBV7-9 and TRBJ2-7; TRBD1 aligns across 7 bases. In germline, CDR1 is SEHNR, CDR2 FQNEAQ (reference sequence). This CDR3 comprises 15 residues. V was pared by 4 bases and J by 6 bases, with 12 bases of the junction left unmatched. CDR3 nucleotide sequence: TGTGCCAGCAGCTCGCAGATTGACAGGGTTCCCGAGCAGTACTTC. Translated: CASSSQIDRVPEQYF.

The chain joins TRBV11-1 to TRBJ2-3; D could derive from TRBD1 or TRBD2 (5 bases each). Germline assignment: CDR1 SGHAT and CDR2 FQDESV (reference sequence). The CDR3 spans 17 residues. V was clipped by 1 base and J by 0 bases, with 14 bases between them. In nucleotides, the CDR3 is TGTGCCAGCAGCTTAGGTCTTCGGGGCCCAAGCACAGATACGCAGTATTTT. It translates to CASSLGLRGPSTDTQYF.

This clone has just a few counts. The CDR3 spells CASSSPPVNQPQHF. CDR3 bases: TGTGCCAGCAGTTCCCCGCCGGTGAATCAGCCCCAGCATTTT. The chain joins TRBV28 to TRBJ1-5; D uncertain. The V gene lost 4 bases and the J gene lost 4 bases, with 11 bases spanning the gap. The CDR3 consists of 14 residues. Germline CDR1 MDHEN, CDR2 SYDVKM.

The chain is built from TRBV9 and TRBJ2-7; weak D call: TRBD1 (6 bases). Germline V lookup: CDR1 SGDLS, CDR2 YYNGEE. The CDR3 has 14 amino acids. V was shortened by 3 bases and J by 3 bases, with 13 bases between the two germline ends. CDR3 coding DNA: TGTGCCAGCAGCGCGGACAGTCCCCGCTACGAGCAGTACTTC. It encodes CASSADSPRYEQYF.

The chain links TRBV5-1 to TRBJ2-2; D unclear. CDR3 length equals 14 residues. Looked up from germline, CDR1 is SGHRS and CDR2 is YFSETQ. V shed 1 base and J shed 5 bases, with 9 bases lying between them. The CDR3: CASSLNSWTGELFF. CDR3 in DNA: TGCGCCAGCAGCTTGAACAGTTGGACCGGGGAGCTGTTTTTT.